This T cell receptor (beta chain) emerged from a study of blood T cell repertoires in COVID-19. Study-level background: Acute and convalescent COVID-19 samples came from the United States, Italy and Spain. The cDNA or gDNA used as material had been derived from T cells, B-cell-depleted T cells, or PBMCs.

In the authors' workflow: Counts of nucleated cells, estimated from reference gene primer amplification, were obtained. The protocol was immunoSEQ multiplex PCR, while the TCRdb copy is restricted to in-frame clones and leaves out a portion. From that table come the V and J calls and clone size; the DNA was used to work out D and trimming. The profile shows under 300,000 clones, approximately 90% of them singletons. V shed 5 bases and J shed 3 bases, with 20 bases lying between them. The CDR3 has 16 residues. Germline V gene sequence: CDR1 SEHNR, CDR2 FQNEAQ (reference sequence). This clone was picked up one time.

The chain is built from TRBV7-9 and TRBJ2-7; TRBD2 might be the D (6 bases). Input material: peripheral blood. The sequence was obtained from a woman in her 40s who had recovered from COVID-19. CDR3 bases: TGTGCCAGCAGCCCCGGACTACAAACCTCCCACTACGAGCAGTACTTC. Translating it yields CASSPGLQTSHYEQYF.